Listed below are T cell receptor beta chains from one sample, sequenced in a study of STAT5B mutations in CD4+ large granular lymphocyte leukemia. TCRdb's table, derived via immunoSEQ multiplex PCR, lists solely in-frame clones and lacks some. The sample has fewer than 50,000 clones; 75% to 85% are singletons. What was sequenced was CD4+ T cells from blood buffy coats. These receptors all come from a human donor in good health. Each CDR3 is given with its conserved first and last residue. Fields, in order: CDR3 protein, CDR3 DNA, J gene, D gene, clone size, V gene. D genes are given only for firm matches. Size tells how often a clone was seen (once, few, many) or the class of an expanded clone, and some rows leave it out.

CDR3 protein: CASSPQWGNTDTQYF; CDR3 DNA: TGTGCCAGCAGCCCGCAATGGGGGAACACAGATACGCAGTATTTT; J gene: TRBJ2-3; D gene: NA; clone size: NA; V gene: TRBV7-2
CDR3 protein: CASGLGFYEQFF; CDR3 DNA: TGTGCCAGTGGACTGGGGTTTTATGAGCAGTTCTTC; J gene: TRBJ2-1; D gene: NA; clone size: NA; V gene: TRBV6-4
CDR3 protein: CASSWDSWGETQYF; CDR3 DNA: TGTGCCAGCAGCTGGGACTCTTGGGGGGAGACCCAGTACTTC; J gene: TRBJ2-5; D gene: NA; clone size: NA; V gene: TRBV6-6
CDR3 protein: CASSPPGKTQYF; CDR3 DNA: TGTGCCAGCTCACCACCGGGGAAGACCCAGTACTTC; J gene: TRBJ2-5; D gene: NA; clone size: few; V gene: TRBV18
CDR3 protein: CASSHRDRVVNEQFF; CDR3 DNA: TGTGCCAGTAGTCACCGGGACAGGGTTGTAAATGAGCAGTTCTTC; J gene: TRBJ2-1; D gene: TRBD1; clone size: NA; V gene: TRBV19
CDR3 protein: CASSQDLRLSETQYF; CDR3 DNA: TGCGCCAGCAGCCAAGATCTCAGGTTATCGGAGACCCAGTACTTC; J gene: TRBJ2-5; D gene: NA; clone size: NA; V gene: TRBV4-3
CDR3 protein: CASSIEGVGRAKNIQYF; CDR3 DNA: TGTGCCAGTAGTATAGAGGGAGTCGGGAGGGCCAAAAACATTCAGTACTTC; J gene: TRBJ2-4; D gene: TRBD2; clone size: NA; V gene: TRBV19
CDR3 protein: CASKGVGGYTF; CDR3 DNA: TGTGCCAGCAAGGGGGTCGGGGGCTACACCTTC; J gene: TRBJ1-2; D gene: NA; clone size: once; V gene: TRBV6-5
CDR3 protein: CASSPSINRGLHSGNTIYF; CDR3 DNA: TGTGCCAGCAGCCCCTCCATTAACAGGGGGCTTCACTCTGGAAACACCATATATTTT; J gene: TRBJ1-3; D gene: TRBD1; clone size: NA; V gene: TRBV7-9
CDR3 protein: CASGRTSGGNEQFF; CDR3 DNA: TGTGCCAGCGGCCGGACTAGCGGGGGGAATGAGCAGTTCTTC; J gene: TRBJ2-1; D gene: TRBD2; clone size: NA; V gene: TRBV7-6
CDR3 protein: CASSYGWQNSPLHF; CDR3 DNA: TGTGCCAGCAGTTATGGGTGGCAGAATTCACCCCTCCACTTT; J gene: TRBJ1-6; D gene: NA; clone size: NA; V gene: TRBV6-5
CDR3 protein: CASSQLLAGGYNEQFF; CDR3 DNA: TGTGCCAGCAGCCAACTCCTAGCGGGAGGTTACAATGAGCAGTTCTTC; J gene: TRBJ2-1; D gene: TRBD2; clone size: NA; V gene: TRBV14
CDR3 protein: CASSPSGTSFYEQYF; CDR3 DNA: TGTGCCAGCTCACCTTCCGGGACTAGCTTCTACGAGCAGTACTTC; J gene: TRBJ2-7; D gene: TRBD2; clone size: NA; V gene: TRBV18
CDR3 protein: CASSPLAGENNEQFF; CDR3 DNA: TGTGCCAGCTCACCTCTAGCGGGAGAGAACAATGAGCAGTTCTTC; J gene: TRBJ2-1; D gene: TRBD2; clone size: few; V gene: TRBV18
CDR3 protein: CASMGSIMNTEAFF; CDR3 DNA: TGTGCCAGCATGGGCAGCATTATGAACACTGAAGCTTTCTTT; J gene: TRBJ1-1; D gene: NA; clone size: NA; V gene: TRBV27
CDR3 protein: CASTGGGFYEQYF; CDR3 DNA: TGTGCCAGCACCGGGGGGGGATTCTACGAGCAGTACTTC; J gene: TRBJ2-7; D gene: TRBD2; clone size: once; V gene: TRBV28
CDR3 protein: CASSQGESPLHF; CDR3 DNA: TGTGCCAGCAGCCAGGGGGAATCACCCCTCCACTTT; J gene: TRBJ1-6; D gene: TRBD1; clone size: NA; V gene: TRBV7-9
CDR3 protein: CASSEEGLAGNEQFF; CDR3 DNA: TGTGCCAGCAGCGAAGAGGGACTAGCTGGCAATGAGCAGTTCTTC; J gene: TRBJ2-1; D gene: TRBD2; clone size: NA; V gene: TRBV7-6
CDR3 protein: CASSFGAGYGYTF; CDR3 DNA: TGTGCCAGCAGCTTTGGGGCAGGCTATGGCTACACCTTC; J gene: TRBJ1-2; D gene: NA; clone size: few; V gene: TRBV5-4
CDR3 protein: CASSEDSGANVLTF; CDR3 DNA: TGTGCCAGCAGTGAAGACTCCGGGGCCAACGTCCTGACTTTC; J gene: TRBJ2-6; D gene: NA; clone size: once; V gene: TRBV2
CDR3 protein: CASSEAGGWDSYEQYF; CDR3 DNA: TGTGCCAGCAGTGAAGCAGGGGGCTGGGATTCCTACGAGCAGTACTTC; J gene: TRBJ2-7; D gene: TRBD1; clone size: NA; V gene: TRBV25-1
CDR3 protein: CASSMAGGAPETQYF; CDR3 DNA: TGTGCCAGTAGTATGGCGGGGGGGGCCCCAGAGACCCAGTACTTC; J gene: TRBJ2-5; D gene: TRBD2; clone size: NA; V gene: TRBV19
CDR3 protein: CASSQETSGGPPYF; CDR3 DNA: TGTGCCAGCAGCCAAGAAACTAGCGGGGGGCCCCCGTATTTT; J gene: TRBJ2-3; D gene: TRBD2; clone size: NA; V gene: TRBV4-2
CDR3 protein: CASRLQGSGNTIYF; CDR3 DNA: TGTGCCAGCAGATTACAGGGCTCGGGAAACACCATATATTTT; J gene: TRBJ1-3; D gene: NA; clone size: NA; V gene: TRBV28
CDR3 protein: CATSRGRGQETQYF; CDR3 DNA: TGTGCCACCAGCAGAGGGAGGGGACAAGAGACCCAGTACTTC; J gene: TRBJ2-5; D gene: NA; clone size: NA; V gene: TRBV15
CDR3 protein: CASSLVTGGTEAFF; CDR3 DNA: TGTGCCAGCAGCTTAGTGACAGGGGGAACTGAAGCTTTCTTT; J gene: TRBJ1-1; D gene: TRBD1; clone size: NA; V gene: TRBV7-9
CDR3 protein: CASSLNVGMVAFF; CDR3 DNA: TGTGCCAGCAGCTTAAACGTCGGAATGGTCGCTTTCTTT; J gene: TRBJ1-1; D gene: NA; clone size: NA; V gene: TRBV13
CDR3 protein: CASSSTGMNTEAFF; CDR3 DNA: TGTGCCAGCTCTTCGACAGGCATGAACACTGAAGCTTTCTTT; J gene: TRBJ1-1; D gene: NA; clone size: NA; V gene: TRBV18
CDR3 protein: CASSTGLSTDRYEQYF; CDR3 DNA: TGTGCCAGCAGCACGGGACTATCTACTGACAGGTACGAGCAGTACTTC; J gene: TRBJ2-7; D gene: NA; clone size: NA; V gene: TRBV9
CDR3 protein: CASSGPGTRWTQYF; CDR3 DNA: TGCGCCAGCAGCGGACCCGGGACTCGGTGGACCCAGTACTTC; J gene: TRBJ2-5; D gene: NA; clone size: NA; V gene: TRBV5-1
CDR3 protein: CASRPGLADDEQFF; CDR3 DNA: TGTGCCAGCAGGCCGGGACTAGCGGATGATGAGCAGTTCTTC; J gene: TRBJ2-1; D gene: TRBD2; clone size: NA; V gene: TRBV7-2
CDR3 protein: CASSATSGGAADTQYF; CDR3 DNA: TGTGCCAGCAGCGCAACTAGCGGGGGGGCTGCAGATACGCAGTATTTT; J gene: TRBJ2-3; D gene: TRBD2; clone size: NA; V gene: TRBV7-7
CDR3 protein: CASSLESYGNGYTF; CDR3 DNA: TGCGCCAGCAGCTTGGAATCTTACGGGAATGGCTACACCTTC; J gene: TRBJ1-2; D gene: NA; clone size: NA; V gene: TRBV5-1
CDR3 protein: CASSQVAGGPGETQYF; CDR3 DNA: TGCGCCAGCAGCCAGGTAGCGGGGGGGCCCGGAGAGACCCAGTACTTC; J gene: TRBJ2-5; D gene: TRBD2; clone size: NA; V gene: TRBV5-1
CDR3 protein: CASSEEIGGKSEQYF; CDR3 DNA: TGTGCCAGCAGTGAAGAGATAGGCGGGAAGAGCGAGCAGTACTTC; J gene: TRBJ2-7; D gene: NA; clone size: few; V gene: TRBV2
CDR3 protein: CASSQDGGMGNQPQHF; CDR3 DNA: TGCGCCAGCAGCCAAGATGGGGGAATGGGCAATCAGCCCCAGCATTTT; J gene: TRBJ1-5; D gene: NA; clone size: NA; V gene: TRBV4-1
CDR3 protein: CASSLGQGPQETQYF; CDR3 DNA: TGTGCCAGCAGCTTGGGACAGGGACCACAAGAGACCCAGTACTTC; J gene: TRBJ2-5; D gene: TRBD1; clone size: once; V gene: TRBV5-8
CDR3 protein: CASSPGSGRGDTQYF; CDR3 DNA: TGCGCCAGCAGCCCGGGTAGCGGGAGAGGGGATACGCAGTATTTT; J gene: TRBJ2-3; D gene: TRBD2; clone size: NA; V gene: TRBV4-1
CDR3 protein: CAISALEGTDTQYF; CDR3 DNA: TGTGCCATCAGTGCCCTAGAGGGCACAGATACGCAGTATTTT; J gene: TRBJ2-3; D gene: NA; clone size: NA; V gene: TRBV10-3
CDR3 protein: CASSQDRSTDTQYF; CDR3 DNA: TGCGCCAGCAGCCAAGATAGGAGCACAGATACGCAGTATTTT; J gene: TRBJ2-3; D gene: NA; clone size: NA; V gene: TRBV4-3
CDR3 protein: CATSRTSGGNEQFF; CDR3 DNA: TGTGCCACCAGCAGGACTAGCGGGGGAAATGAGCAGTTCTTC; J gene: TRBJ2-1; D gene: TRBD2; clone size: NA; V gene: TRBV15
CDR3 protein: CASSRSRTGGGCEQYF; CDR3 DNA: TGTGCCAGCAGCCGCTCCCGGACAGGGGGGGGGTGCGAGCAGTACTTC; J gene: TRBJ2-7; D gene: TRBD1; clone size: NA; V gene: TRBV28
CDR3 protein: CASSRTGGEKLFF; CDR3 DNA: TGTGCCAGCAGCCGGACAGGGGGTGAAAAACTGTTTTTT; J gene: TRBJ1-4; D gene: TRBD1; clone size: NA; V gene: TRBV9
CDR3 protein: CASSPTDGNNNEQFF; CDR3 DNA: TGCGCCAGCAGCCCGACGGACGGGAATAACAATGAGCAGTTCTTC; J gene: TRBJ2-1; D gene: NA; clone size: NA; V gene: TRBV4-1
CDR3 protein: CASSWGGGRETQYF; CDR3 DNA: TGTGCCAGCAGTTGGGGAGGGGGGCGAGAGACCCAGTACTTC; J gene: TRBJ2-5; D gene: NA; clone size: NA; V gene: TRBV27
CDR3 protein: CASSVGPVPDSEQFF; CDR3 DNA: TGTGCCAGTAGCGTAGGACCCGTCCCGGACTCTGAGCAGTTCTTC; J gene: TRBJ2-1; D gene: NA; clone size: few; V gene: TRBV9
CDR3 protein: CASSIIGTGGETQYF; CDR3 DNA: TGTGCCAGTAGTATTATCGGGACAGGCGGAGAGACCCAGTACTTC; J gene: TRBJ2-5; D gene: TRBD1; clone size: NA; V gene: TRBV19
CDR3 protein: CASSQIGTWLGTDTQYF; CDR3 DNA: TGTGCCAGCAGCCAGATCGGGACATGGTTGGGCACAGATACGCAGTATTTT; J gene: TRBJ2-3; D gene: NA; clone size: NA; V gene: TRBV7-9
CDR3 protein: CASSHQGDSGYTF; CDR3 DNA: TGCGCCAGCAGCCATCAGGGAGACAGTGGCTACACCTTC; J gene: TRBJ1-2; D gene: NA; clone size: few; V gene: TRBV4-3
CDR3 protein: CASSLDRGRNSPLHF; CDR3 DNA: TGCGCCAGCAGCTTAGACAGGGGGCGTAATTCACCCCTCCACTTT; J gene: TRBJ1-6; D gene: TRBD1; clone size: NA; V gene: TRBV5-1
CDR3 protein: CASSPRLAENTGELFF; CDR3 DNA: TGTGCCAGCTCACCACGTCTAGCGGAGAACACCGGGGAGCTGTTTTTT; J gene: TRBJ2-2; D gene: TRBD2; clone size: once; V gene: TRBV18
CDR3 protein: CASSLGGQGRETQYF; CDR3 DNA: TGTGCCAGCAGCTTAGGGGGACAGGGAAGAGAGACCCAGTACTTC; J gene: TRBJ2-5; D gene: TRBD1; clone size: NA; V gene: TRBV11-3
CDR3 protein: CSVDGTSSGSEQFF; CDR3 DNA: TGCAGCGTTGACGGGACTTCTAGCGGGAGCGAACAGTTCTTC; J gene: TRBJ2-1; D gene: TRBD2; clone size: NA; V gene: TRBV29-1
CDR3 protein: CASSPQSNTDTQYF; CDR3 DNA: TGTGCCAGCTCACCACAGTCCAACACAGATACGCAGTATTTT; J gene: TRBJ2-3; D gene: NA; clone size: few; V gene: TRBV18
CDR3 protein: CASSLTGLTGNTIYF; CDR3 DNA: TGTGCCAGCAGCTTGACGGGACTTACTGGAAACACCATATATTTT; J gene: TRBJ1-3; D gene: NA; clone size: NA; V gene: TRBV7-3
CDR3 protein: CASSPKPGLAVSGANVLTF; CDR3 DNA: TGTGCCAGCAGTCCTAAACCGGGACTAGCGGTATCTGGGGCCAACGTCCTGACTTTC; J gene: TRBJ2-6; D gene: TRBD2; clone size: NA; V gene: TRBV5-4
CDR3 protein: CASSTIQGTDTQYF; CDR3 DNA: TGTGCCAGCAGTACGATACAGGGCACAGATACGCAGTATTTT; J gene: TRBJ2-3; D gene: NA; clone size: NA; V gene: TRBV6-5
CDR3 protein: CASSRGHDQETQYF; CDR3 DNA: TGTGCCAGCAGCCGTGGACACGACCAAGAGACCCAGTACTTC; J gene: TRBJ2-5; D gene: NA; clone size: NA; V gene: TRBV7-7
CDR3 protein: CASSQQTGGGTEAFF; CDR3 DNA: TGTGCCAGCAGTCAACAGACAGGGGGAGGCACTGAAGCTTTCTTT; J gene: TRBJ1-1; D gene: TRBD1; clone size: NA; V gene: TRBV6-1